This TCR beta chain was documented in a study of T cells in narcolepsy. Findings of the study overall: Healthy controls reportedly lacked the autoreactive clonotypes serially found in patients' blood.

TCRdb keeps only in-frame clones here, not all; method: immunoSEQ multiplex PCR. In the table there are 25,000 to 35,000 clones, less than 90% of which are singletons. Worth noting for this clone: Its specificity is not known.

The CDR3 spans 13 residues. Trimming took 7 bases from V and 0 from J, leaving 7 bases between them. The germline V gene encodes CDR1 MNHEY and CDR2 SVGAGI. This clonotype was obtained from a human donor in good health. The rearrangement links TRBV6-5 to TRBJ1-3, with D unresolved. Sample: memory (CD45RA-) CD4+ T cells from blood. The CDR3 protein is CASNPRSGNTIYF. The CDR3 DNA is TGTGCCAGCAACCCTCGCTCTGGAAACACCATATATTTT.